One sample yielded the 6 T cell receptor beta chains listed below, sequenced in a study of T cells in Graves' hyperthyroidism and ophthalmopathy. Amplified TCR beta CDR3 regions came from RNA transcripts. The HTBI primer set drove a first-round RT-PCR of the TCR CDR3. MiXCR, run by TCRdb on the multiplex PCR reads, gives a single entry per CDR3 protein. Here the sample spans hundreds of thousands of distinct CDR3 sequences, less than 25% being singletons. The sample comprised blood. These receptors all come from a young man with Graves' ophthalmopathy.

This chain connects TRBV27 to TRBJ2-3, with 8 bases lining up with TRBD2. The CDR3 length is 18 residues. Germline lookup yields CDR1 MNHEY and CDR2 SMNVEV (reference sequence). Trimming removed 6 bases from V and 0 bases from J; junction bases left unmatched: 14. CDR3 residues: CASRHYISGNASTDTQYF. CDR3 nucleotide sequence: TGTGCCAGCAGACACTACATTAGCGGGAATGCTAGCACAGATACGCAGTATTTT.

V is TRBV4-3 and J is TRBJ2-1; 10 bases agree with TRBD2. V lost 0 bases, J lost 2 bases, and 7 bases stayed unmatched. The CDR3 loop spans 18 amino acids. Germline V gives CDR1 LGHNA, CDR2 YSLEER. The CDR3 DNA reads TGCGCCAGCAGCCAAGACAAACTAGCGGGAATAACCTACAATGAGCAGTTCTTC. The encoded protein is CASSQDKLAGITYNEQFF.

The J gene is TRBJ2-3, the V gene TRBV20-1; weak D call: TRBD2 (7 bases). The CDR3 extends over 15 amino acids. V lost 6 bases to trimming and J lost 1 base, with 17 bases between them. In germline, CDR1 is DFQATT, CDR2 SNEGSKA (reference sequence). The chain's CDR3 is CSAPRGGRGTDTQYF. In DNA form, the CDR3 reads TGCAGTGCCCCTAGGGGGGGAAGGGGCACAGATACGCAGTATTTT.

This clonotype has more than one count but fewer than ten. The V gene is TRBV24-1, the J gene TRBJ2-5; perhaps D is TRBD1 or TRBD2 (6 bases each). The CDR3 length is 15 residues. Looked up from germline, CDR1 is KGHDR and CDR2 is SFDVKD. With 4 bases removed from V and 3 bases from J, the gap between germline ends came to 14 bases. The CDR3 bases are TGTGCCACCAGTGAAATAGGGGGGCGAAAAGAGACCCAGTACTTC. Protein: CATSEIGGRKETQYF.

This clonotype was counted at least ten times. The rearrangement uses TRBV7-9 and TRBJ2-1, with a weak D call TRBD2 (5 bases). Germline V gives CDR1 SEHNR, CDR2 FQNEAQ (reference sequence). The CDR3 runs to 15 residues. V was cut by 5 bases and J by 3 bases, with 14 bases left in between. DNA for the CDR3: TGTGCCAGCAGCCAGGCGCCCGGGGACTACAATGAGCAGTTCTTC. This codes for CASSQAPGDYNEQFF. Filled out from reference TRBV7-9 and TRBJ2-1, the complete variable domain reads DTGVSQNPRHKITKRGQNVTFRCDPISEHNRLYWYRQTLGQGPEFLTYFQNEAQLEKSRLLSDRFSAERPKGSFSTLEIQRTEQGDSAMYLCASSQAPGDYNEQFFGPGTRLTVL.

This clonotype came up many times. The chain joins TRBV5-1 to TRBJ1-1; 7 bases line up with TRBD1. The V gene's germline CDR1 is SGHRS and CDR2 YFSETQ. Trimming at V came to 0 bases and at J to 1 base, leaving 3 bases not matched to a gene. This CDR3 is 15 amino acids long. Here the CDR3 DNA reads TGCGCCAGCAGCTTGGCCGGGACAGCGAACACTGAAGCTTTCTTT. Translating it yields CASSLAGTANTEAFF.